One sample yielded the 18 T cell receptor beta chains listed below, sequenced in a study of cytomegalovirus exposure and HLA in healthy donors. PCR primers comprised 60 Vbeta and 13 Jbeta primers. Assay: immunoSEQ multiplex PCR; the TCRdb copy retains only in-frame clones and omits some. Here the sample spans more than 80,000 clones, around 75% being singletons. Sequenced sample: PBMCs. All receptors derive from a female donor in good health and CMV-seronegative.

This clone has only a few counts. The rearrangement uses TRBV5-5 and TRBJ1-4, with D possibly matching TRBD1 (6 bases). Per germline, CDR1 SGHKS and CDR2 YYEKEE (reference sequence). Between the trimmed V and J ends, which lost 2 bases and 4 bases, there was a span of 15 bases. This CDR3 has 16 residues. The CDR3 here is CASSFYSGASNEKLFF. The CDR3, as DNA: TGTGCCAGCAGCTTCTACTCAGGGGCCAGTAATGAAAAACTGTTTTTT.

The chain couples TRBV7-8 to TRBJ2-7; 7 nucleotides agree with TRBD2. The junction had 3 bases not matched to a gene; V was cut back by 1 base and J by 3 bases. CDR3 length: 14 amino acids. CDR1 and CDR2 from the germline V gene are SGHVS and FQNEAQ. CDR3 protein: CASSLVGGSYEQYF. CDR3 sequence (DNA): TGTGCCAGCAGCTTAGTAGGCGGGAGCTACGAGCAGTACTTC.

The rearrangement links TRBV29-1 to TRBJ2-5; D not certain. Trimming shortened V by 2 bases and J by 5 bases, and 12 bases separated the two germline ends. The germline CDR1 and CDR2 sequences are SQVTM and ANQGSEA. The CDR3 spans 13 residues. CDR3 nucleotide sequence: TGCAGCGTTGAAACCGGAGAAGAGGAGACCCAGTACTTC. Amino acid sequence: CSVETGEEETQYF.

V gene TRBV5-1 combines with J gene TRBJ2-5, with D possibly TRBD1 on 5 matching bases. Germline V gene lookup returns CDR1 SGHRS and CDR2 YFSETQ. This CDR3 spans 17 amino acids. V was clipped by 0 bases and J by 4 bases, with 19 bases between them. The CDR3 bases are TGCGCCAGCAGCTTGGGTTTCCAGGGTTTAGCAGGAGAGACCCAGTACTTC. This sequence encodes CASSLGFQGLAGETQYF.

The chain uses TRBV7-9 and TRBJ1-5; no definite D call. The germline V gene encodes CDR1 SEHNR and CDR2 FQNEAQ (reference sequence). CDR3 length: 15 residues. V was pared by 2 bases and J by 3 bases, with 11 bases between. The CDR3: CASSLFGEPNQPQHF. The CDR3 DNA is TGTGCCAGCAGCTTATTCGGGGAACCCAATCAGCCCCAGCATTTT.

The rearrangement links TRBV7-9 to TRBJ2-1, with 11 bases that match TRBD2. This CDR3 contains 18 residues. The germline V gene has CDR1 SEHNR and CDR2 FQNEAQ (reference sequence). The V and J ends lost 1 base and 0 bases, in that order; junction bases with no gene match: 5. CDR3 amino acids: CASSLDRLAGGSYNEQFF. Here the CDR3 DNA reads TGTGCCAGCAGCTTAGATCGGCTAGCGGGGGGCTCCTACAATGAGCAGTTCTTC.

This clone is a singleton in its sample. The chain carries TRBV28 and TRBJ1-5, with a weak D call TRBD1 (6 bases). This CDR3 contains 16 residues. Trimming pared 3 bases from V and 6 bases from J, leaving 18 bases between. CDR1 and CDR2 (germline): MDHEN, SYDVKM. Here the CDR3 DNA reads TGTGCCAGCAGTTTGGGTAGTGGGGGCGCCCGTCAGCCCCAGCATTTT. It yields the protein CASSLGSGGARQPQHF. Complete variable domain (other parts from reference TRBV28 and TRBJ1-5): DVKVTQSSRYLVKRTGEKVFLECVQDMDHENMFWYRQDPGLGLRLIYFSYDVKMKEKGDIPEGYSVSREKKERFSLILESASTNQTSMYLCASSLGSGGARQPQHFGDGTRLSIL.

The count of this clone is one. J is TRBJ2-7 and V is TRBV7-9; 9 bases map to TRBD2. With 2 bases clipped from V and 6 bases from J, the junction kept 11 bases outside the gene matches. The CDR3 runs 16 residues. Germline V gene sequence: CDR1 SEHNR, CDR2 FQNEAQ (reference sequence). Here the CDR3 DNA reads TGTGCCAGCAGCTTAAATCAGGCACTAGCGGGTGGCGAGCAGTACTTC. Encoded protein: CASSLNQALAGGEQYF.

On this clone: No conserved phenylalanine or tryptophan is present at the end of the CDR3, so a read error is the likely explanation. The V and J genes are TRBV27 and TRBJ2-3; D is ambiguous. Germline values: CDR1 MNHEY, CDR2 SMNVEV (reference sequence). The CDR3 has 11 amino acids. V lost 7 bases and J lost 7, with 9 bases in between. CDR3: CASTRFNTQYL. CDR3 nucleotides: TGTGCCAGCACCAGATTTAATACGCAGTATCTT.

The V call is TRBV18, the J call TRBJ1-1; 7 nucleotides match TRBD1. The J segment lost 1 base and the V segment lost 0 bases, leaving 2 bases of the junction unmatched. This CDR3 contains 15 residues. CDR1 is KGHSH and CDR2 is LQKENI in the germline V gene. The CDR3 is CASSPPGTENTEAFF. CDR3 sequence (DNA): TGTGCCAGCTCACCACCCGGGACAGAGAACACTGAAGCTTTCTTT.

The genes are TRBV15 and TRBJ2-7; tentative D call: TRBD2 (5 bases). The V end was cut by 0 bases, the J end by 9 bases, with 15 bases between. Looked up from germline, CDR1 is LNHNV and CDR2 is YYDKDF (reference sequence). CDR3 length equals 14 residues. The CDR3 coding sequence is TGTGCCACCAGCAGAGACCCGGACTCCCCGAGGCAGTACTTC. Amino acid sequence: CATSRDPDSPRQYF.

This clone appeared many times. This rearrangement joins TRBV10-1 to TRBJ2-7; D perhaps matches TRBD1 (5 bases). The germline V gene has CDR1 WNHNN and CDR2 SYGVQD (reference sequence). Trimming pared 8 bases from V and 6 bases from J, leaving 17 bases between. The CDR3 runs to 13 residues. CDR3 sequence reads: CASPVAGSAEQYF. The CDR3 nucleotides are TGCGCCAGCCCCGTGGCAGGGTCAGCCGAGCAGTACTTC.

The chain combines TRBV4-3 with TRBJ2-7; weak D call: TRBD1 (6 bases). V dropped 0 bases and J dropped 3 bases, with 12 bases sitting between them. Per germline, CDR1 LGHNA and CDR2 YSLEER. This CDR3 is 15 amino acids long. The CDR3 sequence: CASSQDGRGYYEQYF. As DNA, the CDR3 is TGCGCCAGCAGCCAAGATGGTAGGGGGTACTACGAGCAGTACTTC.

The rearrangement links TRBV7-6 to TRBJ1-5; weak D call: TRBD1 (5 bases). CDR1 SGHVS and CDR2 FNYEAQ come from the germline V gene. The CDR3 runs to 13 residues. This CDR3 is CASGGLGNQPQHF. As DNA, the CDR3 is TGTGCTTCCGGGGGGTTAGGCAATCAGCCCCAGCATTTT.

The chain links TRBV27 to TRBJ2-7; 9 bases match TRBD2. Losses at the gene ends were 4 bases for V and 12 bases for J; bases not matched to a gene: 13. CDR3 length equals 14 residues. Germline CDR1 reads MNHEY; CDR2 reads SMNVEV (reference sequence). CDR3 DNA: TGTGCCAGCAGTTCAAGCGGGAGGATCCCCCGGGCGTACTTC. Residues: CASSSSGRIPRAYF.

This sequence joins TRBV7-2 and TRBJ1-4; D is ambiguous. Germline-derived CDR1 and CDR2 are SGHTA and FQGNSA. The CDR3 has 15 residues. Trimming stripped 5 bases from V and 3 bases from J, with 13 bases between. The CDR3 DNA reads TGTGCCAGCAGCCCAGTGGGTGCGGCTAATGAAAAACTGTTTTTT. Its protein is CASSPVGAANEKLFF.

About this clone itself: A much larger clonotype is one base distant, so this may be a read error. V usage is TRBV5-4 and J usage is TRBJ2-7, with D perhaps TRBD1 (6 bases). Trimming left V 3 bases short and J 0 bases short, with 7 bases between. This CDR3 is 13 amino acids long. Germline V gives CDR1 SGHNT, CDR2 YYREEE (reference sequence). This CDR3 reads CASSWDTSYEQYF. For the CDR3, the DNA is TGTGCCAGCAGCTGGGACACCTCCTACGAGCAGTACTTC.

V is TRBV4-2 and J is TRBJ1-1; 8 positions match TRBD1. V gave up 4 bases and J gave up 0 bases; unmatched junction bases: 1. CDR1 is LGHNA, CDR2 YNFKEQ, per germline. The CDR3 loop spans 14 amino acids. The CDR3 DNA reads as TGTGCCAGCAGCCCGGACAGGGTGAACACTGAAGCTTTCTTT. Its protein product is CASSPDRVNTEAFF.